The rows below give T cell receptor beta chains drawn from one sample of a study of blood T cell repertoires in COVID-19. TCRdb keeps only in-frame clones here, not all; method: immunoSEQ multiplex PCR. The data contain about 130,000 clones, around 86% of them singletons. The sequencing sample was made of peripheral blood. These receptor sequences come from a man aged 45-65 years with active COVID-19. The CDR3 runs from the conserved cysteine through the conserved F or W. D genes are given only for firm matches. Expanded clones are given a class, and other clones once, few, many or no size at all.

v_gene	abundance	d_gene	j_gene	CDR3nt	CDR3aa
TRBV7-2	NA	NA	TRBJ2-7	TGTGCCAGCAGCCTACCAGGGGACGGGTACGAGCAGTACTTC	CASSLPGDGYEQYF
TRBV9	NA	NA	TRBJ2-1	TGTGCCAGCGGGGGGTCGGCCTCCTACAATGAGCAGTTCTTC	CASGGSASYNEQFF
TRBV7-2	NA	TRBD1	TRBJ1-2	TGTGCCAGCAGCTTAGACGGACAGGGGAGTAGAGGCTACACCTTC	CASSLDGQGSRGYTF
TRBV7-9	NA	NA	TRBJ1-1	TGTGCCAGCACCAACACTATAAACACTGAAGCTTTCTTT	CASTNTINTEAFF
TRBV7-6	few	NA	TRBJ2-7	TGTGCCAGCAGCTTAGCCGCCGGGACACCATACGAGCAGTACTTC	CASSLAAGTPYEQYF
TRBV6-6	once	TRBD2	TRBJ2-7	TGTGCCAGCAGCGGGGGGGCCGTCTACGAGCAGTACTTC	CASSGGAVYEQYF
TRBV19	NA	TRBD1	TRBJ1-3	TGTGCCACCATAGACAGGGCCTACTCTGGAAACACCATATATTTT	CATIDRAYSGNTIYF
TRBV3-1/TRBV3-2	NA	NA	TRBJ2-7	TGTGCCAGCAGCCAACCAGGGCAACAGTACTTC	CASSQPGQQYF
TRBV27	NA	NA	TRBJ2-3	TGTGCCAGCAGTTTAATAGGGGAGGCGCAGTATTTT	CASSLIGEAQYF
TRBV29-1	NA	TRBD1	TRBJ2-1	TGCAGCACCCGTGGGACAGGCTCCTACAATGAGCAGTTCTTC	CSTRGTGSYNEQFF
TRBV18	once	NA	TRBJ1-2	TGTGCCAGCTCACCTTGGGGGGACTCCTATGGCTACACCTTC	CASSPWGDSYGYTF
TRBV12-3/TRBV12-4	NA	NA	TRBJ2-7	TGTGCCAGCAGCCTTACAGGGAACTACGAGCAGTACTTC	CASSLTGNYEQYF
TRBV2	NA	TRBD2	TRBJ2-2	TGTGCCAGCCAGACAAGCGGGGGGCGAGGGGAGCTGTTTTTT	CASQTSGGRGELFF
TRBV9	few	NA	TRBJ1-5	TGTGCCAGCTCTCTTCCGGGGGATGGTCAGCCCCAGCATTTT	CASSLPGDGQPQHF
TRBV5-6	NA	TRBD2	TRBJ2-3	TGTGCCAGCAGCCGTCGGCGGACTAGCGGGGGAGATACGCAGTATTTT	CASSRRRTSGGDTQYF
TRBV14	NA	NA	TRBJ1-6	TGTGCCAGCAGCCAAAGTCTCCTCGCCCGCCGGAATTCACCCCTCCACTTT	CASSQSLLARRNSPLHF
TRBV6-2/TRBV6-3	NA	NA	TRBJ2-1	TGTGCCAGCAGTAGGGGGCGGGGATCCGATGGTGAGCAGTTCTTC	CASSRGRGSDGEQFF
TRBV27	NA	NA	TRBJ1-6	TGTGCCAGCAGTCCAAGGAGAGGACAACGTTTTGGTGGTTCACCCCTCCACTTT	CASSPRRGQRFGGSPLHF
TRBV4-1	once	TRBD1	TRBJ1-1	TGCGCCAGCAGCACACGACAGGGGTCCACTGAAGCTTTCTTT	CASSTRQGSTEAFF
TRBV18	NA	NA	TRBJ1-2	TGTGCCAGCTCACCGGAAAGGGGCGGCTATGGCTACACCTTC	CASSPERGGYGYTF
TRBV6-5	NA	NA	TRBJ1-5	TGTGCCAGCAGTAACAGGGATTGGCAGCCCCAGCATTTT	CASSNRDWQPQHF
TRBV5-1	NA	TRBD2	TRBJ2-3	TGCGCCAGCAGCTCTAAAGGATTCGGACGGGGAGTAGCGGGGCGTTTAGATACGCAGTATTTT	CASSSKGFGRGVAGRLDTQYF
TRBV30	NA	NA	TRBJ2-3	TGTGCCTGGTCCGGGAGCACAGATACGCAGTATTTT	CAWSGSTDTQYF
TRBV19	NA	TRBD1	TRBJ2-7	TGTGCCAGTAACCCTCCGGGACAGGGCTCCTACGAGCAGTACTTC	CASNPPGQGSYEQYF
TRBV30	NA	NA	TRBJ2-7	TGTGCCTGGAGTCAGGGGACCCCCTACGAGCAGTACTTC	CAWSQGTPYEQYF
TRBV4-1	NA	NA	TRBJ1-1	TGCGCCAGCAGCAGGGGACATTTGAACACTGAAGCTTTCTTT	CASSRGHLNTEAFF
TRBV27	NA	TRBD1	TRBJ2-7	TGTGCCAGCAGTTCCGGGACAGGGGTCCATCCCGGGAACGAGCAGTACTTC	CASSSGTGVHPGNEQYF
TRBV5-1	once	NA	TRBJ1-1	TGCGCCAGCAGCTCAGGTGGCAGGATTAACACTGAAGCTTTCTTT	CASSSGGRINTEAFF
TRBV15	NA	TRBD2	TRBJ2-5	TGTGCCACCAGCAGAGTTAGCGGGGGTGTCCAAGAGACCCAGTACTTC	CATSRVSGGVQETQYF
TRBV4-1	once	NA	TRBJ2-6	TGCGCCAGCAGCCAAGGGCTCCCCTCCTCTGGGGCCAACGTCCTGACTTTC	CASSQGLPSSGANVLTF
TRBV30	NA	NA	TRBJ1-2	TGTGCCTGGAGTAGACAGCCGGCCTATGGCTACACCTTC	CAWSRQPAYGYTF
TRBV6-5	NA	TRBD1	TRBJ1-1	TGTGCCAGCAGCTCCGTCGACAGGGGGCATACTGAAGCTTTCTTT	CASSSVDRGHTEAFF
TRBV7-9	NA	TRBD1	TRBJ1-4	TGTGCCAGCAGGTCCTACAGGGGTGCAACTAATGAAAAACTGTTTTTT	CASRSYRGATNEKLFF
TRBV19	NA	NA	TRBJ2-7	TGTGCCAGTAGTATCGGGTTGGGGGGCTACGAGCAGTACTTC	CASSIGLGGYEQYF
TRBV3-1/TRBV3-2	NA	NA	TRBJ2-1	TGTGCCAGCAGCCAATCTCCGCCCTGGCGGGGTAGCCTAGATGAGCAGTTCTTC	CASSQSPPWRGSLDEQFF
TRBV2	NA	TRBD2	TRBJ2-1	TGTGCCAGCAGTGATTCGGGGGGGCCCTGGGATGAGCAGTTCTTC	CASSDSGGPWDEQFF
TRBV7-9	NA	TRBD1	TRBJ1-4	TGTGCCAGCAGCCGACCGGGACAGGCCGAAAAACTGTTTTTT	CASSRPGQAEKLFF
TRBV7-9	NA	NA	TRBJ1-2	TGTGCCAGCAGCTTACCCGGGTTGAAGGATAGCTACACCTTC	CASSLPGLKDSYTF
TRBV7-9	NA	NA	TRBJ1-1	TGTGCCAGCAGCTTAGGTCAGGGGTTGGACACTGAAGCTTTCTTT	CASSLGQGLDTEAFF
TRBV18	few	NA	TRBJ2-2	TGTGCCAGCTCACCAGGACTCCTGAACACCGGGGAGCTGTTTTTT	CASSPGLLNTGELFF
TRBV7-2	NA	TRBD1	TRBJ1-6	TGTGCCAGCAGCCAGGGGGACAGGGTCCCCCTCCACTTT	CASSQGDRVPLHF
TRBV9	few	TRBD1	TRBJ1-1	TGTGCCAGCAGCACCACAGGGGGCGGCACTGAAGCTTTCTTT	CASSTTGGGTEAFF
TRBV6-1	NA	NA	TRBJ2-3	TGTGCCAGCAGTGAACTGGAGACGCAGTATTTT	CASSELETQYF
TRBV7-9	few	NA	TRBJ1-6	TGTGCCAGCAGCTTGTCGGGGAGAAATTCACCCCTCCACTTT	CASSLSGRNSPLHF
TRBV7-8	NA	TRBD1	TRBJ2-7	TGTGCCAGCAGCTTAGACAGGGGGTCCTACGAGCAGTACTTC	CASSLDRGSYEQYF
TRBV9	NA	NA	TRBJ2-7	TGTGCCAGCAGCGCTAGACTTGGCTCCTACGAGCAGTACTTC	CASSARLGSYEQYF